This TCR beta chain was captured by sequencing in a study of post-analysis software for immune sequencing data. The TCR beta cDNA libraries carried unique molecular identifiers. From approximately 1 to 10 million T cells, around 500,000 cDNA molecules were obtained. TCRdb recomputed calls from the PCR reads with MiXCR, one row per CDR3 protein. This sample yields about 770,000 distinct CDR3 sequences, of which around 45% are seen a single time; 4.9% belongs to the top ten. Comments on this clonotype: Its antigen is unidentified.

Study findings and constraints: Normalized Chao1 diversity was significantly reduced in patients versus controls. Elevated frequency relative to controls characterized several TRBV segments in patients, TRBV5-6, TRBV5-1 and TRBV20-1 among them.

Germline CDR1 is SGHTA and CDR2 is FQGNSA. The ends lost 1 base at V and 6 bases at J; junction bases unmatched: 6. The CDR3 spans 16 residues. The chain has TRBV7-2 and TRBJ2-3; 11 nucleotides match TRBD2. Sequenced material: blood. The clonotype was recovered from a girl aged 5 to 17 with multiple sclerosis. CDR3 region: CASSLGRLAGRDTQYF. In nucleotides, the CDR3 is TGTGCCAGCAGCTTAGGGCGACTAGCGGGACGCGATACGCAGTATTTT.